This TCR beta chain derives from a study of blood T cell repertoires in COVID-19 (TCRdb year 2020). Background on the whole study: Collaborator samples came from the United States, Italy and Spain and covered acute and convalescent phases of COVID-19. The prospective study material was composed of cDNA or gDNA derived from T cells, B-cell-depleted T cells, or PBMCs. Deeply sampled blood TCRbeta repertoires from subjects exposed to, actively infected with, or recovered from COVID-19 were included in the dataset. The samples were drawn from two sources: the first 160 participants of the ongoing ImmuneRACE study, and 1,254 subjects contributed by 6 global collaborators. Sample metadata almost always included a de-identified subject ID, COVID-19 status, age in years and sex. Where available, HLA class I and class II types were obtained from metadata supplied by the sample provider rather than from assay-based typing. The repertoires were made available in a free public database intended to serve as a resource for research on the immune response to SARS-CoV-2.

What the work shows at the level of the full study, not this receptor alone: How much clinical and demographic metadata was included differed by source and by participant, and the metadata was provided uncurated.

On this clone itself: The target of this receptor is not known. No base quality values were provided; no much bigger clone lies one nucleotide off.

Whole blood was collected in K2EDTA tubes by collaborating institutions according to the institutions' own protocols. For TCRbeta analysis, collaborator samples were shipped as frozen whole blood, as isolated PBMCs, or as DNA extracted from either sample type. V has 4 bases trimmed and J has 9 bases trimmed; junction bases matching no gene number 10. The germline V gene (reference sequence) specifies LNHDA as CDR1 and SQIVND as CDR2. From its cysteine to its phenylalanine, the CDR3 spans 15 amino acids. Only CDR3 DNA remains: 45 bases, in frame from the first base. The immunoSEQ Assay, a bias-controlled multiplex PCR, was used to amplify TCRbeta CDR3 regions from genomic DNA. As for the original processing: Within the assay, amplification of reference gene primers was used to estimate how many nucleated cells each sample contained. Sequence reads were collapsed and filtered to measure the absolute abundance of every unique TCRbeta CDR3 rearrangement. For each sample, productive Simpson clonality was calculated by taking the square root of Simpson's diversity index across productive rearrangements. TCRdb provides this immuneACCESS table in a form limited to in-frame rearrangements. Some clones are lacking; in checked studies, under half of them reflect an unresolved V gene, and why the rest are absent is not known. The V and J calls and clone size come from that table; D and trimming were worked out from the DNA. This sample lists approximately 210,000 clones; 82% were detected once. The ten most abundant clones make up 3.6% of the sample.

The origin of this receptor is a woman at least 80 years old with acute or convalescent COVID-19. The rearranged chain carries TRBV19 and TRBJ1-5; TRBD1 aligns with 9 central bases. The sample was peripheral blood. CDR3 protein: CASSTRTGALGPQHF. The DNA is TGTGCCAGTAGTACCCGGACAGGGGCCCTTGGGCCCCAGCATTTT.